This T cell receptor (beta chain) was found in a study of cytomegalovirus exposure and HLA in healthy donors. The count of this clone is one. As yet, its antigen is unknown. Study findings and constraints: A later analysis found most CMV-associated TCR beta chains apparently HLA-restricted.

Unrecorded immune exposure was likely among donors, who were nominally healthy when sampled. PCR primers comprised 60 Vbeta and 13 Jbeta primers. Data came from immunoSEQ multiplex PCR; TCRdb stores just in-frame clones and leaves some out. The data hold about 120,000 clones, with 80% to 85% observed a single time. Germline V gene lookup returns CDR1 SGHRS and CDR2 YFSETQ. The length of the CDR3 is 16 residues. V dropped 4 bases and J dropped 0 bases, with 16 bases sitting between them. The chain employs TRBV5-1 and TRBJ1-1, with a weak D call TRBD1 (6 bases). Sequencing input: PBMCs. The clonotype was recovered from a man aged 25-40 years in good health and CMV-seronegative. CDR3 DNA sequence: TGCGCCAGCAGCCTATCCATTGGACAGATGAACACTGAAGCTTTCTTT. This gives the protein CASSLSIGQMNTEAFF.